A single sample gave rise to the 21 T cell receptor beta chains below, sequenced in a study of blood T cell repertoires in COVID-19. Libraries were prepared by immunoSEQ multiplex PCR; TCRdb keeps only in-frame clonotypes and omits some of them. The sample yields 45,000 to 70,000 clones, 81% seen once. Input material: peripheral blood. Receptors originate from a woman of 80 years or more with active or convalescent COVID-19.

The rearrangement uses TRBV19 and TRBJ1-2, with 10 bases that match TRBD1. CDR3 length equals 16 residues. Germline V gene lookup returns CDR1 LNHDA and CDR2 SQIVND (reference sequence). V lost 4 bases to trimming and J lost 4 bases; unmatched junction nucleotides: 9. The CDR3 here is CASSRDRGRSGYGYTF. The DNA for the CDR3 is TGTGCCAGTAGTAGGGACAGGGGTCGGTCAGGCTATGGCTACACCTTC.

This clone was counted a single time. V usage is TRBV11-2 and J usage is TRBJ2-3; 10 positions match TRBD1. This CDR3 is built from 16 residues. Losses at the gene ends were 5 bases for V and 4 bases for J; bases not matched to a gene: 9. The germline V gene has CDR1 SGHAT and CDR2 FQNNGV. The CDR3 loop is CASSLRTGGFADTQYF. CDR3 bases: TGTGCCAGCAGCCTCCGGACAGGGGGTTTCGCAGATACGCAGTATTTT.

This chain links TRBV5-6 with TRBJ2-7, with 8 positions matching TRBD1. The germline gives CDR1 SGHDT, CDR2 YYEEEE. The CDR3 loop spans 14 amino acids. The V and J ends lost 3 bases and 2 bases, in that order; junction bases with no gene match: 4. CDR3 nucleotides: TGTGCCAGCAGCTCTGGGGGACAGGCCTACGAGCAGTACTTC. Amino acid sequence: CASSSGGQAYEQYF.

The rearrangement links TRBV19 to TRBJ1-1; 9 nucleotides line up with TRBD1. This CDR3 is built from 13 residues. J was trimmed by 5 bases and V by 3 bases; bases with no gene match: 1. Per germline, CDR1 LNHDA and CDR2 SQIVND (reference sequence). In DNA form, the CDR3 reads TGTGCCAGTAGTATCGGACAGGGGACTGAAGCTTTCTTT. Translating gives CASSIGQGTEAFF.

This chain connects TRBV19 to TRBJ2-3, with 9 bases matching TRBD2. This CDR3 is 16 amino acids long. The junction had 8 bases not matched to a gene; V was cut back by 3 bases and J by 4 bases. The germline CDR1 and CDR2 sequences are LNHDA and SQIVND (reference sequence). As DNA, the CDR3 is TGTGCCAGTAGTATTCCCCGTGGCGGGGGGGCAGATACGCAGTATTTT. It codes for CASSIPRGGGADTQYF.

This chain connects TRBV6-5 to TRBJ1-1; no firm D call. CDR1 is MNHEY and CDR2 is SVGAGI in the germline V gene. This CDR3 has 13 amino acids. The V and J ends lost 9 bases and 1 base respectively, with 12 bases between them. The CDR3: CASTSQANTEAFF. The DNA of the CDR3 is TGTGCCAGTACTTCTCAAGCGAACACTGAAGCTTTCTTT.

The chain is built from TRBV27 and TRBJ1-5; tentatively, D is TRBD1 (6 bases). Germline V gene sequence: CDR1 MNHEY, CDR2 SMNVEV (reference sequence). Trimming left V 5 bases short and J 4 bases short, with 9 bases between. CDR3 size: 13 residues. CDR3 nucleotide sequence: TGTGCCAGCAGTGTACAGGGAAATCAGCCCCAGCATTTT. It yields the protein CASSVQGNQPQHF.

The chain has TRBV28 and TRBJ2-7, with TRBD2 matching over 7 bases. The CDR3 runs 13 residues. Germline V gives CDR1 MDHEN, CDR2 SYDVKM. With 4 bases clipped from V and 7 bases from J, the junction kept 7 bases outside the gene matches. CDR3: CASSYTLGGEQYF. The DNA of the CDR3 is TGTGCCAGCAGTTATACCTTGGGGGGGGAGCAGTACTTC.

The chain carries TRBV10-3 and TRBJ1-1, with D unclear. CDR1 is ENHRY, CDR2 SYGVKD, per germline. CDR3 length: 13 residues. V was cut by 3 bases and J by 1 base, with 6 bases left in between. The CDR3, as DNA: TGTGCCATCAGTGACGCACAGAACACTGAAGCTTTCTTT. Residues: CAISDAQNTEAFF.

This chain uses TRBV6-6 with TRBJ1-5; D gene unclear. Germline V CDR1 and CDR2: MNHNY, SVGAGI (reference sequence). The V and J ends lost 5 bases and 3 bases respectively, with 5 bases between them. The CDR3 is 12 amino acids. The DNA of the CDR3 is TGTGCCAGCAGTGAGAACAATCAGCCCCAGCATTTT. This translates into CASSENNQPQHF.

The chain links TRBV5-8 to TRBJ2-7; 11 positions agree with TRBD1. CDR3 length equals 15 residues. Germline CDR1 is SGHTS and CDR2 is YDEGEE. V gave up 4 bases and J gave up 2 bases; unmatched junction bases: 5. CDR3 nucleotides: TGTGCCAGCAGCGCGGGACAGGGGGGCACCTACGAGCAGTACTTC. It encodes CASSAGQGGTYEQYF.

V usage is TRBV7-2 and J usage is TRBJ2-3; TRBD1 matches at 9 bases. The trim removed 3 bases at V and 1 base at J, leaving 11 bases unmatched. The germline gives CDR1 SGHTA, CDR2 FQGNSA. This CDR3 has 18 amino acids. CDR3 in amino acids: CASSFRDREYWGTDTQYF. The CDR3 coding sequence is TGTGCCAGCAGCTTCCGGGACAGGGAGTATTGGGGCACAGATACGCAGTATTTT.

CDR3 region: CASSRQGDSNQPQHF. CDR3 sequence (DNA): TGTGCCAGCAGTCGACAGGGAGATAGCAATCAGCCCCAGCATTTT. V gene TRBV7-2 combines with J gene TRBJ1-5; 7 bases map to TRBD1. After removal of 6 bases from V and 0 bases from J, the junction contained 5 bases not matched to a gene. This CDR3 region has 15 residues. CDR1 is SGHTA and CDR2 is FQGNSA in the germline V gene.

The rearrangement uses TRBV4-3 and TRBJ1-2; D is undetermined. V lost 0 bases and J lost 0, with 14 bases in between. This CDR3 spans 17 amino acids. Germline CDR1 is LGHNA and CDR2 is YSLEER. CDR3 protein: CASSQEQPVASNYGYTF. The CDR3 DNA is TGCGCCAGCAGCCAAGAACAGCCTGTCGCTTCTAACTATGGCTACACCTTC.

This sequence joins TRBV7-6 and TRBJ2-1; TRBD1 matches at 7 bases. The CDR3 is made up of 22 amino acids. Germline loops: CDR1 SGHVS, CDR2 FNYEAQ. The V and J ends lost 1 base and 3 bases, in that order; junction bases with no gene match: 24. The CDR3 sequence: CASSLDVRGMDSQGFGYNEQFF. As DNA, the CDR3 is TGTGCCAGCAGCTTAGATGTTAGAGGGATGGATTCACAGGGGTTTGGCTACAATGAGCAGTTCTTC.

The chain employs TRBV28 and TRBJ1-3; no definite D call. The germline V and J ends were trimmed by 7 bases and 2 bases, with 15 bases remaining between them. This CDR3 is 15 amino acids long. Germline CDR1 is MDHEN and CDR2 is SYDVKM. In nucleotides, the CDR3 is TGTGCCAGCACCACCAGGAGGTTCACTGGAAACACCATATATTTT. This codes for CASTTRRFTGNTIYF.

The chain employs TRBV7-2 and TRBJ2-7; 12 positions match TRBD2. Germline V gives CDR1 SGHTA, CDR2 FQGNSA. CDR3 size: 15 residues. Losses at the gene ends were 4 bases for V and 5 bases for J; bases not matched to a gene: 6. The DNA of the CDR3 is TGTGCCAGCAGCTCGCTAGCGGGGGGGCCAAACGAGCAGTACTTC. Protein sequence: CASSSLAGGPNEQYF.

The rearrangement links TRBV29-1 to TRBJ1-3, with D unclear. The germline V gene encodes CDR1 SQVTM and CDR2 ANQGSEA. This CDR3 is built from 13 residues. The ends were cut back, 2 bases at V and 3 bases at J, with 8 bases in the middle. The chain's CDR3 is CSVEMGGGNTIYF. The CDR3 bases are TGCAGCGTTGAAATGGGAGGTGGAAACACCATATATTTT.

This chain uses TRBV19 with TRBJ2-7; D may be TRBD1 (6 bases). The V gene's germline CDR1 is LNHDA and CDR2 SQIVND (reference sequence). The CDR3 spans 11 residues. The ends were cut back, 9 bases at V and 2 bases at J, with 8 bases in the middle. The DNA for the CDR3 is TGTGCCAGGGACAGACCCTACGAGCAGTACTTC. As protein: CARDRPYEQYF.

The chain employs TRBV5-4 and TRBJ2-1, with a possible D match to TRBD2 (7 bases). The germline gives CDR1 SGHNT, CDR2 YYREEE (reference sequence). The CDR3 length is 17 residues. Deletions cut 3 bases from V and 2 bases from J, with 18 bases between. The chain's CDR3 is CASSSMGGRMAYNEQFF. Written as DNA, the CDR3 is TGTGCCAGCAGCTCTATGGGGGGGCGCATGGCCTACAATGAGCAGTTCTTC.

The chain employs TRBV5-1 and TRBJ1-2; D remains unclear. The CDR3 is 16 residues long. CDR1 is SGHRS and CDR2 is YFSETQ in the germline V gene. The V end lost 0 bases, the J end lost 1 base, and 13 bases lay between the germline ends. Here the CDR3 reads CASSLALDSVNYGYTF. The CDR3 DNA reads TGCGCCAGCAGCTTGGCCTTGGACTCGGTTAACTATGGCTACACCTTC.